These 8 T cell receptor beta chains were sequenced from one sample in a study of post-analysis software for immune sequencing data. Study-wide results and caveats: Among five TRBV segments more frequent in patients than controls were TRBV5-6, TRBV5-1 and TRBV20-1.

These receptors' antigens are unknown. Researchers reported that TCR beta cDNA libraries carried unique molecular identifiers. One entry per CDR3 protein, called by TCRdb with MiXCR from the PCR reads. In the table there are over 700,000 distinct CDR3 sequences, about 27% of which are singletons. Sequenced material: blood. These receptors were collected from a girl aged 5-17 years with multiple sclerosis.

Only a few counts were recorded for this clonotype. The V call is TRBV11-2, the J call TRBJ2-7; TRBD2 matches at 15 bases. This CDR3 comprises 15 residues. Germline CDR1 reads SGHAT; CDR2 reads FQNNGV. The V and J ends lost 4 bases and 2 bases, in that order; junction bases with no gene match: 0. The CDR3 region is CASSWTSGRAYEQYF. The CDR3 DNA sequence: TGTGCCAGCAGCTGGACTAGCGGGAGGGCCTACGAGCAGTACTTC.

The CDR3 DNA sequence: TGTGCCAACACCGTAAGCGGCACCCATAGCAATCAGCCCCAGCATTTT. Translated, it gives CANTVSGTHSNQPQHF. The chain combines TRBV25-1 with TRBJ1-5; the D is unclear. V lost 10 bases, J lost 0 bases, and 19 bases lay in between. The CDR3 extends over 16 amino acids. Germline values: CDR1 MGHDK, CDR2 SYGVNS.

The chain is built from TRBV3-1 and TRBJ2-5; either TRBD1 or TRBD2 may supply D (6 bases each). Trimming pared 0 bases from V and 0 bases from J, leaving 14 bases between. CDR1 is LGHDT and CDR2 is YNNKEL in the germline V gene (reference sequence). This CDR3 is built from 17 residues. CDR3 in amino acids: CASSQDPWGAYQETQYF. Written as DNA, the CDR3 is TGTGCCAGCAGCCAAGATCCCTGGGGGGCGTACCAAGAGACCCAGTACTTC.

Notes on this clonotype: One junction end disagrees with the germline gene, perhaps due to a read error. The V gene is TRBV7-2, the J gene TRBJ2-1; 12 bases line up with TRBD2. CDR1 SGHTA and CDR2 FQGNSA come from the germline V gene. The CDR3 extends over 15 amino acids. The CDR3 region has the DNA TGTGCCAGCAGCCGGACTAGCGGGAACTACAATGGGCAGTTCTTC. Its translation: CASSRTSGNYNGQFF.

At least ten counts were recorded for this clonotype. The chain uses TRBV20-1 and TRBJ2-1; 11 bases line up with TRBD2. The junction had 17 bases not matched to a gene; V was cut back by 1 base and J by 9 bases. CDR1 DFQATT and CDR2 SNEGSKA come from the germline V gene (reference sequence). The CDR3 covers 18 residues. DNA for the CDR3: TGCAGTGCTAGAGGGGACGGCGAACCGGGACTAGCGGAGGGTGAGCAGTTCTTC. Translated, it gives CSARGDGEPGLAEGEQFF.

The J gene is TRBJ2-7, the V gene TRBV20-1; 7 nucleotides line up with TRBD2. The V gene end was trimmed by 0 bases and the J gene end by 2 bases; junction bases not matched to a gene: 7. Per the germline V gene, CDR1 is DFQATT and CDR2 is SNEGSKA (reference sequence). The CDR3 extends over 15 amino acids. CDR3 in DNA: TGCAGTGCTAGAGATATGGCTAGCGGAGCCTACGAGCAGTACTTC. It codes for CSARDMASGAYEQYF.

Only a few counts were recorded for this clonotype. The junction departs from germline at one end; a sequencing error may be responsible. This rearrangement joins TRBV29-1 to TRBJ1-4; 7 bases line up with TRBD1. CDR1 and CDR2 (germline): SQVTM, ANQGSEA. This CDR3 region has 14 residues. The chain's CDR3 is CSVEGGRGNEKLFF. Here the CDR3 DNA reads TGCAGCGTCGAAGGTGGCAGGGGGAACGAAAAACTGTTTTTT.

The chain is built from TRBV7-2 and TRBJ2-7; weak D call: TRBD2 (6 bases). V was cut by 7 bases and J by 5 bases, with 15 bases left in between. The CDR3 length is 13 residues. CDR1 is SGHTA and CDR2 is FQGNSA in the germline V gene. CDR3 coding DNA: TGTGCCAGCACCTTGCGGGACGGACACGAGCAGTACTTC. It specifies CASTLRDGHEQYF.